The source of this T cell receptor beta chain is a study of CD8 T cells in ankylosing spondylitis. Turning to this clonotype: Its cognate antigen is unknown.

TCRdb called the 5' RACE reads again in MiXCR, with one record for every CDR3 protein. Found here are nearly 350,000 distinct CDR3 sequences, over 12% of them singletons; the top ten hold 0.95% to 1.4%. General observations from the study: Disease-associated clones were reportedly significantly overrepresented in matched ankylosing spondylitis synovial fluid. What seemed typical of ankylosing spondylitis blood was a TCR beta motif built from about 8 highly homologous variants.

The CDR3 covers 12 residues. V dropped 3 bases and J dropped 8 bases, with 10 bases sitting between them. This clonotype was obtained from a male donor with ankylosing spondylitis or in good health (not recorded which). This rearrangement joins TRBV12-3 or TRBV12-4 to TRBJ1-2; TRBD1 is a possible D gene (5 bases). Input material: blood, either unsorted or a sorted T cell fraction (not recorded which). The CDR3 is CASSLMGTGYTF. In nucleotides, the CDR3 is TGTGCCAGCAGTTTGATGGGGACCGGCTACACCTTC.